This T cell receptor beta chain was recorded in a study of CD8 T cells in Susac syndrome. Study-wide context: At the time their blood was drawn, patients with Susac syndrome were either therapy-naive, on corticosteroids (with some of them also receiving intravenous immunoglobulin), or on intravenous immunoglobulin alone. The study's findings and limits: It was acknowledged in the study that its TCR sequencing and HLA analysis involved a relatively small number of individuals. Susac-specific public clones in total CD8+ repertoires numbered 15 to 20; in CD8+ TEMRA repertoires, they numbered roughly five.

Concerning this clonotype: Its antigen is unidentified.

Germline V gene data show CDR1 as MNHEY and CDR2 as SMNVEV (reference sequence). V lost 6 bases and J lost 0; bases outside the gene matches: 0. This CDR3 is built from 15 residues. After extraction with the RNeasy kit, roughly 0.45 to 1 ug of the RNA was reverse transcribed using random hexamers. Amplification of TCR beta CDR3 across 54 Vbeta and 13 Jbeta was performed with immunoSEQ multiplex PCR. From the immunoSEQ multiplex PCR reads, TCRdb called clonotypes with MiXCR, one entry per CDR3 protein. The repertoire includes roughly 110,000 distinct CDR3 sequences, roughly 95% of them detected once, and about 0.41% sits in the top ten.

This chain joins TRBV27 and TRBJ2-1; 12 bases are shared with TRBD2. Sequenced sample: CD8+ T cells from PBMCs. This clonotype originated in a human donor with Susac syndrome. The CDR3 loop is CASRTSGSSYNEQFF. As DNA, the CDR3 is TGTGCCAGCAGGACTAGCGGGAGCTCCTACAATGAGCAGTTCTTC.